This section outlines one T cell receptor beta chain sequence together with its context. This sample is part of a study of blood T cell repertoires in COVID-19. The protocol was immunoSEQ multiplex PCR, while the TCRdb copy is restricted to in-frame clones and leaves out a portion. Of about 220,000 clones detected, under 90% appear once; the ten largest clones hold approximately 4%. The length of the CDR3 is 15 residues. Trimming left V 1 base short and J 3 bases short, with 10 bases between. CDR1 and CDR2 from the germline V gene are SGHAT and FQNNGV. V and J are TRBV11-2 and TRBJ1-3; D uncertain. Material: peripheral blood. This clonotype was sampled from an elderly woman with acute or convalescent COVID-19. The CDR3 nucleotides are TGTGCCAGCAGCTTAGTTTCCGGGGTTGGAAACACCATATATTTT. It specifies CASSLVSGVGNTIYF.